A selection of T cell receptor beta chains follows, all from one sample in a study of shared clonotypes between healthy human individuals. Profiling relied on immunoSEQ multiplex PCR, and the TCRdb table lists in-frame clones only, not all of them. This table holds around 2.1 million clones, approximately 96% found once. Material for sequencing was naive CD4+ T cells sorted from blood. The receptor source for this set is a man younger than 35 in good health. Each CDR3 is given with its conserved first and last residue. A D gene is named only where the DNA matches it firmly. Rows give clone size only sometimes, using once, few, many, or a class for an expanded clone.

TRBV30	TRBJ2-5	.	.	TGTGCCTGGAGTGCCCGAGACATCACCCAGTACTTC	CAWSARDITQYF
TRBV2	TRBJ2-5	TRBD2	.	TGTGCCAGCAGTGAATTGGCTAGCGGGGTCGTTCTGGAGACCCAGTACTTC	CASSELASGVVLETQYF
TRBV7-2	TRBJ2-1	TRBD1	.	TGTGCCAGCAGCTTAGTCCAGGGGGCCAATGAGCAGTTCTTC	CASSLVQGANEQFF
TRBV2	TRBJ2-7	.	.	TGTGCCAGCAGTGAACAGGGGGGCGGCGTTCCGCAGTACTTC	CASSEQGGGVPQYF
TRBV30	TRBJ2-5	.	.	TGTGCCTGGAGTTTTGGGGAACAGACCCAGTACTTC	CAWSFGEQTQYF
TRBV6-5	TRBJ1-3	.	.	TGTGCCAGCAGTTACGAGGTACCGAGCTCTGGAAACACCATATATTTT	CASSYEVPSSGNTIYF
TRBV6-6	TRBJ2-3	TRBD2	.	TGTGCCAGCAAGACTAGCGGGGCCGGCGATACGCAGTATTTT	CASKTSGAGDTQYF
TRBV29-1	TRBJ2-7	TRBD1	.	TGCAGCGTGGCGACAGGGGTTAACTACGAGCAGTACTTC	CSVATGVNYEQYF
TRBV28	TRBJ2-6	.	.	TGTGCCAGTTGGACGCCGGGCTCTGGGGCCAACGTCCTGACTTTC	CASWTPGSGANVLTF
TRBV6-6	TRBJ2-5	.	.	TGTGCCAGCAGTTCATGGGAGACCCAGTACTTC	CASSSWETQYF
TRBV5-1	TRBJ2-6	TRBD2	.	TGCGCCAGCAGCCGGGGGGATACCTCTGGGGCCAACGTCCTGACTTTC	CASSRGDTSGANVLTF
TRBV29-1	TRBJ2-3	.	.	TGCAGCGTTGATTCCAGGGGCGCAGATACGCAGTATTTT	CSVDSRGADTQYF
TRBV10-3	TRBJ2-3	.	.	TGTGCCATCAGTGGGGACGGGTTAAGCACAGATACGCAGTATTTT	CAISGDGLSTDTQYF
TRBV11-2	TRBJ1-1	.	.	TGTGCCAGCAGCTCTAACCCCGGGGACACTGAAGCTTTCTTT	CASSSNPGDTEAFF
TRBV30	TRBJ1-6	.	.	TGTGCCTGGAGCCGACGGAATTCACCCCTCCACTTT	CAWSRRNSPLHF
TRBV27	TRBJ1-5	.	.	TGTGCCAGCAGCCCGGGACCCCAGCATTTT	CASSPGPQHF
TRBV7-9	TRBJ1-1	.	.	TGTGCCAGCAGCTCCCCCTTGGGGTACACTGAAGCTTTCTTT	CASSSPLGYTEAFF
TRBV5-1	TRBJ2-7	TRBD2	.	TGCGCCAGCAGCTTGGTCTCAACGGGGGGCTACGAGCAGTACTTC	CASSLVSTGGYEQYF
TRBV27	TRBJ2-3	TRBD1	.	TGTGCCAGCAGCATACAGGGGGCCTCTAGCACAGATACGCAGTATTTT	CASSIQGASSTDTQYF
TRBV6-1	TRBJ2-7	.	.	TGTGCCAGCAGTGGCAGTCCCTACGAGCAGTACTTC	CASSGSPYEQYF
TRBV6-1	TRBJ1-1	.	.	TGTGCCAGCAGTGACCGGGGAGGAAGGAACACTGAAGCTTTCTTT	CASSDRGGRNTEAFF
TRBV23-1	TRBJ1-6	.	once	TGCGCCAGCAGTCCGACGGGGCAGCCCAATTCACCCCTCCACTTT	CASSPTGQPNSPLHF
TRBV5-4	TRBJ1-6	TRBD1	.	TGTGCCAGCAGCTCCGGACAGGGGATCTATAATTCACCCCTCCACTTT	CASSSGQGIYNSPLHF
TRBV2	TRBJ1-5	.	once	TGTGCCAGCAATAAGGAGCTTCATCAGCCCCAGCATTTT	CASNKELHQPQHF
TRBV19	TRBJ2-1	.	.	TGTGCCAGTAGTCCTCACCAGACAGCCAATGAGCAGTTCTTC	CASSPHQTANEQFF
TRBV21-1	TRBJ2-7	.	.	TGTGCCAGCAGCAAAAGTAGACTAGCGGGATTATTCGAGCAGTACTTC	CASSKSRLAGLFEQYF
TRBV2	TRBJ1-6	.	.	TGTGCCAGCAGGACAACAGGGAAGGGGAATTCACCCCTCCACTTT	CASRTTGKGNSPLHF
TRBV11-2	TRBJ1-1	TRBD1	.	TGTGCCAGCAGCTTAGAAGGACCCTTTTACAGGGGTCGGAACACTGAAGCTTTCTTT	CASSLEGPFYRGRNTEAFF
TRBV30	TRBJ1-1	.	.	TGTGCCTGGAGTCGAGGCGGCCAGGGCACTGAAGCTTTCTTT	CAWSRGGQGTEAFF
TRBV6-5	TRBJ1-1	.	.	TGTGCCAGCAGTTACGCGACATCGAACACTGAAGCTTTCTTT	CASSYATSNTEAFF
TRBV2	TRBJ2-2	TRBD2	.	TGTGCCAGCAGTGGAACCAGCGGGAGGAACACCGGGGAGCTGTTTTTT	CASSGTSGRNTGELFF
TRBV5-1	TRBJ2-3	TRBD1	.	TGCGCCAGCAGCTTGGGCCACTCGACAGGGACAGATACGCAGTATTTT	CASSLGHSTGTDTQYF
TRBV18	TRBJ1-6	TRBD1	.	TGTGCCAGCTCACCCGGGACAGCTAATTCACCCCTCCACTTT	CASSPGTANSPLHF
TRBV18	TRBJ1-1	.	.	TGTGCCAGCTCACCACGTATTCATACAGGGTTCACTGAAGCTTTCTTT	CASSPRIHTGFTEAFF
TRBV19	TRBJ2-2	.	.	TGTGCCAGTAGTATGGAATTGGGGACACCCGGGGAGCTGTTTTTT	CASSMELGTPGELFF
TRBV21-1	TRBJ2-7	.	.	TGTGCCAGCAGCAAACGAAGGGGAGCCTACGAGCAGTACTTC	CASSKRRGAYEQYF
TRBV27	TRBJ2-6	.	.	TGTGCCAGCAGTTTACAGGGGCTTGGTTCTGGGGCCAACGTCCTGACTTTC	CASSLQGLGSGANVLTF
TRBV7-8	TRBJ2-5	TRBD1	.	TGTGCCAGCAGCTTACCAGGGACAGGGAAAGAGACCCAGTACTTC	CASSLPGTGKETQYF
TRBV11-3	TRBJ1-3	.	.	TGTGCCAGCAGCTTAGAAAGCGGAAACACCATATATTTT	CASSLESGNTIYF
TRBV9	TRBJ2-1	.	.	TGTGCCAGCAGCGTAGGTCCCAGCGCCTCCTACAATGAGCAGTTCTTC	CASSVGPSASYNEQFF
TRBV7-9	TRBJ1-5	TRBD1	.	TGTGCCAGCAGCTTAGGAGGAGGACAGGGGGCTAATCAGCCCCAGCATTTT	CASSLGGGQGANQPQHF
TRBV11-3	TRBJ2-3	TRBD1	.	TGTGCCAGCAGCGAGACAGGGACAGATACGCAGTATTTT	CASSETGTDTQYF
TRBV5-6	TRBJ2-1	TRBD2	.	TGTGCCAGCAGCTCCCAGCGGGAAACCTACAATGAGCAGTTCTTC	CASSSQRETYNEQFF
TRBV6-1	TRBJ1-6	.	.	TGTGCCAGCAGTGACCCGGGAAGAGGAGTAAATTCACCCCTCCACTTT	CASSDPGRGVNSPLHF
TRBV15	TRBJ2-7	.	.	TGTGCCACCAGCTGGGACACCCTTTACGAGCAGTACTTC	CATSWDTLYEQYF
TRBV11-2	TRBJ1-2	.	.	TGTGCCAGCAGCTTAAGAGGGGTGACTATTGGCTACACCTTC	CASSLRGVTIGYTF
TRBV5-1	TRBJ2-7	TRBD2	.	TGCGCCAGCAGGTCGAGCGGGGACTCCTACGAGCAGTACTTC	CASRSSGDSYEQYF
TRBV2	TRBJ2-7	.	.	TGTGCCAGCAGACTCGGGACTCAGGAGCAGTACTTC	CASRLGTQEQYF
TRBV2	TRBJ2-3	TRBD2	.	TGTGCCAGCAGGAGACTAGCGGTCACGGATACGCAGTATTTT	CASRRLAVTDTQYF
TRBV6-5	TRBJ1-1	.	.	TGTGCCACCGGTTTGATTGGGGAAGAAGCTTTCTTT	CATGLIGEEAFF
TRBV6-6	TRBJ2-2	.	.	TGTGCCAGCAGTTCAACGGGGGAGCTGTTTTTT	CASSSTGELFF